A selection of T cell receptor beta chains follows, all from one sample in a study of cytomegalovirus exposure and HLA in healthy donors. Assay: immunoSEQ multiplex PCR; the TCRdb copy retains only in-frame clones and omits some. Listed are 120,000 to 150,000 clones; about 1.7% falls within the top ten. Sequencing was carried out using PBMCs. Receptors originate from a woman aged 45-65 years in good health and CMV-seronegative. Both conserved end residues are part of each CDR3. D genes are given only for firm matches.

TRBV6-6,TRBJ1-5,TRBD1,TGTGCCAGCAGTACCCGAGCCGGGACAGGGGATCAGCCCCAGCATTTT,CASSTRAGTGDQPQHF
TRBV28,TRBJ2-7,.,TGTGCCAGTTGCTGGGGGCCGGACTACGAGCAGTACTTC,CASCWGPDYEQYF
TRBV9,TRBJ2-1,.,TGTGCCAGCAGCGCACACGCTGAGCAGTTCTTC,CASSAHAEQFF
TRBV28,TRBJ2-3,TRBD1,TGTGCCAGCAGCTATCCCAGGACAGGGGCTAAAGCAGATACGCAGTATTTT,CASSYPRTGAKADTQYF
TRBV25-1,TRBJ1-6,.,TGTGCCAGCAGTGAATATGAGAATTCACCCCTCCACTTT,CASSEYENSPLHF
TRBV6-5,TRBJ2-7,.,TGTGCCAGCAGTTCACTCCAGGGCTACGAGCAGTACTTC,CASSSLQGYEQYF
TRBV4-1,TRBJ2-1,TRBD2,TGCGCCAGCAGCACTCGAGCGGGGGACTCCTACAATGAGCAGTTCTTC,CASSTRAGDSYNEQFF
TRBV10-3,TRBJ1-5,.,TGTGCCATCAGTGAGTCCCCGCGGGGAAGCAATCAGCCCCAGCATTTT,CAISESPRGSNQPQHF
TRBV9,TRBJ2-7,TRBD1,TGTGCCAGCAGCGTTCGGGACAGGGGAAGGCAGTTACTCTTCTACGAGCAGTACTTC,CASSVRDRGRQLLFYEQYF
TRBV6-6,TRBJ1-5,TRBD1,TGTGCCAGCAGTGGACAGGGCTCCAATCAGCCCCAGCATTTT,CASSGQGSNQPQHF